What follows are 9 T cell receptor beta chains derived from one specimen sequenced in a study of T cells in Graves' hyperthyroidism and ophthalmopathy. The investigators amplified TCR beta CDR3 regions from RNA transcripts. An initial round of RT-PCR targeting the TCR CDR3 relied on the HTBI primer set. TCRdb re-analysed the multiplex PCR reads in MiXCR, keeping a single row per CDR3 protein. The table has some 620,000 distinct CDR3 sequences, about 16% seen once. The sample taken for sequencing was blood. All receptors derive from a woman aged 25 to 45 with Graves' hyperthyroidism.

This clonotype was seen ten or more times. J is TRBJ2-7 and V is TRBV5-6; possibly TRBD1 or TRBD2 for D (5 bases each). The CDR3 is made up of 15 amino acids. CDR1 SGHDT and CDR2 YYEEEE come from the germline V gene. The V end was cut by 2 bases, the J end by 0 bases, with 12 bases between. CDR3 coding DNA: TGTGCCAGCAGCTTACCGGGACCAACCTCCTACGAGCAGTACTTC. Protein: CASSLPGPTSYEQYF.

In the case of this clonotype: Given a much more abundant clone one base away, this may be a read error. The chain combines TRBV6-1 with TRBJ1-5; TRBD1 matches at 10 bases. Looked up from germline, CDR1 is MNHNS and CDR2 is SASEGT. The V gene end was trimmed by 8 bases and the J gene end by 7 bases; junction bases not matched to a gene: 11. This CDR3 has 15 residues. CDR3 loop: CASLRGGTGVQPQHF. CDR3 bases: TGTGCCAGCCTCAGAGGGGGGACAGGGGTCCAGCCCCAGCATTTT.

The rearrangement links TRBV20-1 to TRBJ2-1; D not certain. The CDR3 covers 14 residues. Trimming left V 1 base short and J 0 bases short, with 7 bases between. CDR1 DFQATT and CDR2 SNEGSKA come from the germline V gene (reference sequence). The CDR3 reads CSARASSSYNEQFF. The CDR3 region has the DNA TGCAGTGCTAGAGCGAGCAGCTCCTACAATGAGCAGTTCTTC.

There are a few counts of this clonotype. The J gene is TRBJ2-5, the V gene TRBV19; D ambiguous. The germline V gene encodes CDR1 LNHDA and CDR2 SQIVND (reference sequence). V gave up 7 bases and J gave up 5 bases, with 8 bases separating them. CDR3 length equals 11 residues. The CDR3 DNA is TGTGCCAGTACTGACGGGGAGACCCAGTACTTC. This encodes CASTDGETQYF.

The chain couples TRBV12-5 to TRBJ1-3; no clear D gene. Germline-derived CDR1 and CDR2 are LGHNT and FRNRAP. The CDR3 totals 15 residues. With 5 bases removed from V and 8 bases from J, the gap between germline ends came to 19 bases. CDR3 nucleotides: TGTGCTAGTGGTATCCCCTTTGGAGGCGGAGACACCATATATTTT. The encoded protein is CASGIPFGGGDTIYF.

This clonotype was recorded many times. The rearrangement uses TRBV12-3 or TRBV12-4 and TRBJ1-1, with 10 bases that match TRBD1. V lost 2 bases to trimming and J lost 3 bases; unmatched junction nucleotides: 9. The CDR3 sequence is 17 residues long. Written as DNA, the CDR3 is TGTGCCAGCAGTTTAAGGGGACAGGGGAGGGGGGACACTGAAGCTTTCTTT. Amino acid sequence: CASSLRGQGRGDTEAFF.

The V and J genes are TRBV5-1 and TRBJ1-6; no clear D gene. Trimming removed 2 bases at V and 10 bases at J, with 10 bases between. This CDR3 region has 13 residues. CDR1 is SGHRS, CDR2 YFSETQ, per germline. The CDR3 protein is CASSFTLESPLHF. The CDR3 DNA reads as TGCGCCAGCAGCTTTACCCTGGAATCACCCCTCCACTTT.

This clonotype showed up just a few times. CDR3 region: CASSPGTVMNTEAFF. CDR3 coding DNA: TGTGCCAGTAGTCCCGGGACAGTTATGAACACTGAAGCTTTCTTT. This chain connects TRBV19 to TRBJ1-1; 7 nucleotides line up with TRBD1. The J segment lost 0 bases and the V segment lost 5 bases, leaving 6 bases of the junction unmatched. The CDR3 covers 15 residues. Per the germline V gene, CDR1 is LNHDA and CDR2 is SQIVND (reference sequence).

This clonotype was counted many times. This chain joins TRBV2 and TRBJ1-5; D may be TRBD1 (6 bases). Trimming cost V 6 bases and J 9 bases, with 15 bases left between them. Germline V gene lookup returns CDR1 SNHLY and CDR2 FYNNEI. The CDR3 loop spans 13 amino acids. CDR3 coding DNA: TGTGCCAGCAGGGACAGCCTATATTTGCCCCAGCATTTT. This encodes CASRDSLYLPQHF.